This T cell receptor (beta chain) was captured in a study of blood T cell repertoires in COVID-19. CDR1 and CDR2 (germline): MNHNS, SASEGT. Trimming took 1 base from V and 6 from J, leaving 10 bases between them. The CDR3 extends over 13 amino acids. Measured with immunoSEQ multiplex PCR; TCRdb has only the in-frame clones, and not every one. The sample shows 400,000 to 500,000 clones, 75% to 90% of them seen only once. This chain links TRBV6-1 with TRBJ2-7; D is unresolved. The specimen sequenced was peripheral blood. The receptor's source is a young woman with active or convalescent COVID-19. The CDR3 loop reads CASSEGAGLEQYF. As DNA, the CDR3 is TGTGCCAGCAGTGAAGGGGCTGGGCTCGAGCAGTACTTC.